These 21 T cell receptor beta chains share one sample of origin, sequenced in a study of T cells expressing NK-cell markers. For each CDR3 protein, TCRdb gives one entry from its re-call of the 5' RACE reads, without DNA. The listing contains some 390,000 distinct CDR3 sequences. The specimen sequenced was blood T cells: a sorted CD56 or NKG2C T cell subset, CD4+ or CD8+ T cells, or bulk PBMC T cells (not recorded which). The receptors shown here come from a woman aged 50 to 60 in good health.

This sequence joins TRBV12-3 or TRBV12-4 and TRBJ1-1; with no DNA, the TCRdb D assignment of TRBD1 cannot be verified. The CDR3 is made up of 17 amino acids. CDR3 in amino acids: CASSSLHRGLGDTEAFF.

The CDR3 protein is CSVSSGPPNYGYTF. The rearrangement joins TRBV29-1 to TRBJ1-2. This CDR3 has 14 amino acids. Germline V gene data show CDR1 as SQVTM and CDR2 as ANQGSEA.

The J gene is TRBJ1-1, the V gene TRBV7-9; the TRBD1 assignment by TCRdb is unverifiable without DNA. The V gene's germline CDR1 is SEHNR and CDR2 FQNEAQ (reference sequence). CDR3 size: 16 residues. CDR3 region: CASSLARGTVNTEAFF. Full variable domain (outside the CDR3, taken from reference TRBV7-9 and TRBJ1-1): DTGVSQNPRHKITKRGQNVTFRCDPISEHNRLYWYRQTLGQGPEFLTYFQNEAQLEKSRLLSDRFSAERPKGSFSTLEIQRTEQGDSAMYLCASSLARGTVNTEAFFGQGTRLTVV.

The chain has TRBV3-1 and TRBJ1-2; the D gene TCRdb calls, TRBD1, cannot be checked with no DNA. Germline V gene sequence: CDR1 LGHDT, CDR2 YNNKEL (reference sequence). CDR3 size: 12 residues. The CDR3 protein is CASSPRAGGYTF.

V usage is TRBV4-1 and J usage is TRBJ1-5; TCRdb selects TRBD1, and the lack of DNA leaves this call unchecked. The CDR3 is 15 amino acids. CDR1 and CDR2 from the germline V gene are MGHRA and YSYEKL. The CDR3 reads CASSQTGVSSQPQHF.

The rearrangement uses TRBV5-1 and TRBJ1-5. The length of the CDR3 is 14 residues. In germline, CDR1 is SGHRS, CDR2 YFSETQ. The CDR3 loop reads CASAPEGRNQPQHF.

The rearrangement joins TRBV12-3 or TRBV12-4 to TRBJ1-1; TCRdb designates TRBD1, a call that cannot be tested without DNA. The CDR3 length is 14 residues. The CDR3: CASSSDRVRTEAFF.

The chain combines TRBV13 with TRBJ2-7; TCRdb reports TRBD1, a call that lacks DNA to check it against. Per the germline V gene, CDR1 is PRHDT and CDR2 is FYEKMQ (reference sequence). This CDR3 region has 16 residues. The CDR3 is CASSLGRQVPGGEQYF.

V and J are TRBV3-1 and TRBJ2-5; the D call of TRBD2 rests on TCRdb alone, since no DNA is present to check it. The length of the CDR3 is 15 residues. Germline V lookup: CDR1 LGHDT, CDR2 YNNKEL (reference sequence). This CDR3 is CASSEIAGVEETQYF.

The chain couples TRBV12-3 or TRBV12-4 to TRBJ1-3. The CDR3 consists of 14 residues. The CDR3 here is CASSLSAVLNTIYF.

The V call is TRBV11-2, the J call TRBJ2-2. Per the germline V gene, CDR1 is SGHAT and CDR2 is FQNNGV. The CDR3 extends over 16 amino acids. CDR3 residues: CASSLASPSNTGELFF.

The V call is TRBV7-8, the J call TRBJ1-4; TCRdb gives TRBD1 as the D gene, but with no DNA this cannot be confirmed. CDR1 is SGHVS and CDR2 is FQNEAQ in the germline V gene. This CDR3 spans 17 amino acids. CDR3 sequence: CASSLAGQGAVGEKLFF. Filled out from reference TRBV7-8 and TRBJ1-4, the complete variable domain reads GAGVSQSPRYKVAKRGQDVALRCDPISGHVSLFWYQQALGQGPEFLTYFQNEAQLDKSGLPSDRFFAERPEGSVSTLKIQRTQQEDSAVYLCASSLAGQGAVGEKLFFGSGTQLSVL.

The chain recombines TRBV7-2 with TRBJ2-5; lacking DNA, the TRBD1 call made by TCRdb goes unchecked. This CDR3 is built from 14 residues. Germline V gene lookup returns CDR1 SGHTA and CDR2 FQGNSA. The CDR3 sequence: CASTINGGSETQYF.

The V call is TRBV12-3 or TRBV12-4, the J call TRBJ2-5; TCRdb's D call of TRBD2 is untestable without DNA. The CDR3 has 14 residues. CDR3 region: CASSWGALTETQYF.

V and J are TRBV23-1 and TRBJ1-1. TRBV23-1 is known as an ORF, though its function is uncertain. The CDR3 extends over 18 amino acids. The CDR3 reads CASSQSLNTTGLNTEAFF.

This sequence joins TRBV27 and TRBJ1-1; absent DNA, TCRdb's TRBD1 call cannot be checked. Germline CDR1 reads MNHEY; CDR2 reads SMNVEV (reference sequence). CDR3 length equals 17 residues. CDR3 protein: CASSLGLTGTANTEAFF.

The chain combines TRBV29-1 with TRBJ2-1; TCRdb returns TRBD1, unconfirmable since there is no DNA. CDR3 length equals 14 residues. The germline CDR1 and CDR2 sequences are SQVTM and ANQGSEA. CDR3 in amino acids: CSVAGTGSGIEQFF.

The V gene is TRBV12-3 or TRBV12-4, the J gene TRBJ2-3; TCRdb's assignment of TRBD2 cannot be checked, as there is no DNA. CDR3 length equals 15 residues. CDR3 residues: CASSRGTSGGDTQYF.

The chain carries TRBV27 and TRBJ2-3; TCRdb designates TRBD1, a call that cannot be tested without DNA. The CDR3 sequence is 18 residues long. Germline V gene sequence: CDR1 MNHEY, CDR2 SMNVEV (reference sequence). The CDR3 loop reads CASSPRPGQGAGTDTQYF.

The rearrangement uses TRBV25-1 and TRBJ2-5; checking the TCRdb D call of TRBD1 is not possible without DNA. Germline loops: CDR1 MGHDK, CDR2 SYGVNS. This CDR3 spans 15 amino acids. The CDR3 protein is CASSESGVDLQTQYF. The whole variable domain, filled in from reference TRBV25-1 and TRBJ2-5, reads EADIYQTPRYLVIGTGKKITLECSQTMGHDKMYWYQQDPGMELHLIHYSYGVNSTEKGDLSSESTVSRIRTEHFPLTLESARPSHTSQYLCASSESGVDLQTQYFGPGTRLLVL.

The CDR3: CASSLVREGTQYF. J is TRBJ2-5 and V is TRBV7-2; TCRdb designates TRBD2, a call that cannot be tested without DNA. CDR3 length: 13 amino acids. Per germline, CDR1 SGHTA and CDR2 FQGNSA.